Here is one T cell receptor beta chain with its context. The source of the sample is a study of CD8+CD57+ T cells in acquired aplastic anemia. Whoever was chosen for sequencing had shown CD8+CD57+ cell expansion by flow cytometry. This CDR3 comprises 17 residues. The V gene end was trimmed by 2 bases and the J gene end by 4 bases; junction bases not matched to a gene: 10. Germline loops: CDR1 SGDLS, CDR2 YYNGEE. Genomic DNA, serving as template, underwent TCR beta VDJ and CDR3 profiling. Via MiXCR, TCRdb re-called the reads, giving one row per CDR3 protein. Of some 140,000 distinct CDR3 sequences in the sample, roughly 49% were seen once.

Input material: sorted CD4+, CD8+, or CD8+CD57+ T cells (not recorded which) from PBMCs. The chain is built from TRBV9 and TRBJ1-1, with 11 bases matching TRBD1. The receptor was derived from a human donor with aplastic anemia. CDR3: CASSVYPDRGLGTEAFF. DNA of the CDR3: TGTGCCAGCAGCGTCTATCCGGACAGGGGGCTGGGCACTGAAGCTTTCTTT.